The clone carrying this T cell receptor (beta chain) appeared once. Per the authors' pipeline: Cell counts per sample came from amplifying reference gene primers. The method was immunoSEQ multiplex PCR; TCRdb's version includes in-frame clones alone and lacks a portion of them. That table supplies the V and J calls and clone size; D and trimming were determined from the DNA. The data contain roughly 190,000 clones, about 89% of them singletons. This CDR3 spans 14 amino acids. V lost 6 bases, J lost 3 bases, and 14 bases lay in between. Germline values: CDR1 KGHSH, CDR2 LQKENI. The sample is drawn from a study of blood T cell repertoires in COVID-19. Enrollees, roughly 18 to 90 years old, lived in approximately 24 US areas.

The source material was PBMCs or T cells enriched from blood (not recorded which). The chain combines TRBV18 with TRBJ1-1; no clear D. This clonotype was sampled from a woman between 18 and 30 years old who had recovered from COVID-19. This CDR3 is CASSPSSGDTEAFF. DNA for the CDR3: TGTGCCAGCTCCCCCTCCTCCGGGGACACTGAAGCTTTCTTT.